These 3 T cell receptor beta chains originate from one sample sequenced in a study of radiation and T cells in renal cell carcinoma. Time point meaning: blood 4 weeks post-SBRT, at nephrectomy. Treatment specified: 15 Gy SBRT to primary tumor, nephrectomy 4 weeks later. Assay: immunoSEQ multiplex PCR; the TCRdb copy retains only in-frame clones and omits some. The sample has 60,000 to 75,000 clones, about three quarters seen once. The specimen comprised blood, sampled from a patient whose treatment included radiotherapy and nephrectomy. The receptor set was obtained from a man aged 55 to 70 with renal cell carcinoma.

The CDR3 DNA follows: TGCGCCAGCAGCCCTAGCGGGAGGTTTACCGGGGAGCTGTTTTTT. It is translated as CASSPSGRFTGELFF. The rearrangement uses TRBV4-1 and TRBJ2-2; 11 nucleotides agree with TRBD2. The CDR3 sequence is 15 residues long. Germline CDR1 and CDR2: MGHRA and YSYEKL. Trimming removed 4 bases from V and 5 bases from J; junction bases left unmatched: 3.

The genes are TRBV2 and TRBJ2-4; TRBD2 agrees at 7 bases. Per germline, CDR1 SNHLY and CDR2 FYNNEI. Losses at the gene ends were 3 bases for V and 2 bases for J; bases not matched to a gene: 7. The CDR3 contains 16 residues. This chain's CDR3 is CASSEVRGGSKNIQYF. CDR3 DNA sequence: TGTGCCAGCAGTGAGGTTCGGGGAGGGTCCAAAAACATTCAGTACTTC. The variable domain in full, with the rest retrieved from reference TRBV2 and TRBJ2-4, is EPEVTQTPSHQVTQMGQEVILRCVPISNHLYFYWYRQILGQKVEFLVSFYNNEISEKSEIFDDQFSVERPDGSNFTLKIRSTKLEDSAMYFCASSEVRGGSKNIQYFGAGTRLSVL.

Points on this clone: At one end, the junction sequence differs from germline, possibly due to a read error. CDR3 DNA sequence: TGTGCCACCAGCAGAGATCTTTCAGCGAACACTGAAGCTCTCTTT. This sequence encodes CATSRDLSANTEALF. This sequence joins TRBV15 and TRBJ1-1; D unresolved. CDR1 LNHNV and CDR2 YYDKDF come from the germline V gene (reference sequence). CDR3 size: 15 residues. The entire variable domain, with the rest obtained from reference TRBV15 and TRBJ1-1, is as follows: DAMVIQNPRYQVTQFGKPVTLSCSQTLNHNVMYWYQQKSSQAPKLLFHYYDKDFNNEADTPDNFQSRRPNTSFCFLDIRSPGLGDTAMYLCATSRDLSANTEALFGQGTRLTVV.